The 31 T cell receptor beta chains presented below share a single source sample, sequenced in a study of T-cell reconstitution after alpha-beta-depleted transplantation in children. Unique molecular identifiers were built into the TCRbeta library. TCRdb recomputed calls from the PCR reads with MiXCR, one row per CDR3 protein. The data contain fewer than 550,000 distinct CDR3 sequences, roughly a tenth of them singletons. The sequences come from PBMCs, collected before TCRalphabeta/CD19-depleted stem cell transplant. The receptors here all came from a child aged 2 to 10 with inherited bone marrow failure, due to receive a stem cell transplant.

This clonotype showed up many times. The genes are TRBV5-4 and TRBJ2-7; D possibly uses TRBD1 or TRBD2 (5 bases each). The V and J ends lost 0 bases and 3 bases respectively, with 10 bases between them. CDR3 length: 14 residues. Germline CDR1 reads SGHNT; CDR2 reads YYREEE (reference sequence). The CDR3 nucleotides are TGTGCCAGCAGCTTGGGGGGGTCCCTCTACGAGCAGTACTTC. This translates into CASSLGGSLYEQYF.

On this clonotype: A much bigger clone sits one base away, suggesting this may be a read error. Since no conserved phenylalanine or tryptophan closes the CDR3, a read error is the likely cause. The rearrangement joins TRBV28 to TRBJ2-7; 9 nucleotides agree with TRBD1. Unmatched junction bases numbered 14, after V lost 8 bases and J lost 6 bases. CDR1 is MDHEN, CDR2 SYDVKM, per germline. The CDR3 sequence is 15 residues long. CDR3 loop: CASRPGGQGLGEQYS. The CDR3 DNA reads TGTGCCAGCCGTCCGGGGGGACAGGGTCTTGGCGAGCAGTACTCC.

This clonotype has a count of ten or more. The chain employs TRBV29-1 and TRBJ1-1; possible D gene TRBD1, 6 bases. The V gene's germline CDR1 is SQVTM and CDR2 ANQGSEA. This CDR3 comprises 16 residues. The V gene lost 1 base and the J gene lost 0 bases, with 15 bases spanning the gap. The CDR3 DNA reads as TGCAGCGTTGAAGTTTGGGGGCGCAATATGAACACTGAAGCTTTCTTT. Protein sequence: CSVEVWGRNMNTEAFF.

This clonotype occurred many times. The chain is built from TRBV5-1 and TRBJ2-3, with TRBD2 matching over 9 bases. CDR3 length: 16 amino acids. V lost 0 bases, J lost 0 bases, and 2 bases stayed unmatched. Germline V gene data show CDR1 as SGHRS and CDR2 as YFSETQ. The CDR3 DNA reads TGCGCCAGCAGCTTGGATCTAGCGGGGAGCACAGATACGCAGTATTTT. Protein product: CASSLDLAGSTDTQYF.

The V gene is TRBV19, the J gene TRBJ2-1; 10 bases fit TRBD2. The length of the CDR3 is 17 residues. Trimming cost V 1 base and J 5 bases; bases outside gene matches: 8. Germline CDR1 and CDR2: LNHDA and SQIVND (reference sequence). CDR3 region: CASSIVFGLAGDNEQFF. DNA of the CDR3: TGTGCCAGTAGTATAGTTTTTGGGCTAGCGGGAGACAATGAGCAGTTCTTC.

The chain employs TRBV29-1 and TRBJ2-7; D could derive from TRBD1 or TRBD2 (5 bases each). Germline values: CDR1 SQVTM, CDR2 ANQGSEA. This CDR3 spans 12 amino acids. V dropped 7 bases and J dropped 4 bases, with 14 bases sitting between them. CDR3 sequence (DNA): TGCAGCGCCACAGTGGGGGTTTACGAGCAGTACTTC. Protein product: CSATVGVYEQYF.

This clonotype was counted at least ten times. This chain links TRBV12-3 or TRBV12-4 with TRBJ2-1, with 11 bases fitting TRBD2. V lost 3 bases, J lost 10 bases, and 8 bases stayed unmatched. The CDR3 consists of 15 residues. The CDR3 nucleotides are TGTGCCAGCAGTTTCCCCGTAGCGGGAGGGGAGGAGCAGTTCTTC. It codes for CASSFPVAGGEEQFF.

This clonotype occurred many times. The V and J genes are TRBV11-2 and TRBJ2-5, with D possibly TRBD2 on 6 matching bases. Germline V gives CDR1 SGHAT, CDR2 FQNNGV. V was trimmed by 1 base and J by 5 bases, leaving 14 bases between them. The length of the CDR3 is 15 residues. In nucleotides, the CDR3 is TGTGCCAGCAGCTTAGTGGACCCCGGAGGGGAGACCCAGTACTTC. As protein: CASSLVDPGGETQYF.

The sample holds many counts of this clonotype. The chain joins TRBV20-1 to TRBJ2-5; maybe TRBD1 (6 bases). The germline V gene has CDR1 DFQATT and CDR2 SNEGSKA (reference sequence). V lost 3 bases and J 0 bases, leaving 14 bases between the germline ends. The CDR3 consists of 15 residues. The CDR3 is CSASAIRGYQETQYF. The CDR3 DNA reads TGCAGTGCTAGTGCTATTAGGGGGTACCAAGAGACCCAGTACTTC.

This clonotype was seen repeatedly, ten times or more. This rearrangement joins TRBV28 to TRBJ1-6, with 8 bases fitting TRBD1. The CDR3 spans 14 residues. Trimming removed 6 bases from V and 9 bases from J; junction bases left unmatched: 7. Germline CDR1 reads MDHEN; CDR2 reads SYDVKM. The CDR3 loop reads CASSDRGLGSPLHF. Here the CDR3 DNA reads TGTGCCAGCAGCGACAGGGGTCTTGGTTCACCCCTCCACTTT.

This chain joins TRBV15 and TRBJ2-3; 10 nucleotides match TRBD2. Losses at the gene ends were 3 bases for V and 0 bases for J; bases not matched to a gene: 9. The CDR3 extends over 18 amino acids. Per the germline V gene, CDR1 is LNHNV and CDR2 is YYDKDF (reference sequence). The CDR3 nucleotides read TGTGCCACCAGCAGGACTAGCGGGCACGGGACTAGCACAGATACGCAGTATTTT. This encodes CATSRTSGHGTSTDTQYF.

This clonotype was observed many times. The rearrangement joins TRBV5-1 to TRBJ2-4; D might be TRBD1 (5 bases). Between the trimmed V and J ends, which lost 1 base and 2 bases, there was a span of 13 bases. CDR1 and CDR2 from the germline V gene are SGHRS and YFSETQ. CDR3 length: 16 amino acids. DNA of the CDR3: TGCGCCAGCAGCTTGATGCAGGGCGGAACCAAAAACATTCAGTACTTC. Its protein product is CASSLMQGGTKNIQYF.

Worth noting for this clonotype: A much larger clone is a single base away; this may be a read error. V usage is TRBV5-1 and J usage is TRBJ2-5; D is perhaps TRBD2 (6 bases). Per germline, CDR1 SGHRS and CDR2 YFSETQ. The CDR3 length is 14 residues. CDR3 DNA sequence: TGCGCCGGCAGCTCGGACGGGGGTGGAGAGACCCAGTACTTC. Translated: CAGSSDGGGETQYF.

The chain carries TRBV5-1 and TRBJ2-7; D might be TRBD1 or TRBD2, each matching 5 bases. Germline CDR1 and CDR2: SGHRS and YFSETQ. The CDR3 contains 16 residues. Trimming left V 0 bases short and J 1 base short, with 14 bases between. The CDR3 region is CASSLVGGRSSYEQYF. The DNA for the CDR3 is TGCGCCAGCAGCTTGGTTGGGGGAAGGTCATCCTACGAGCAGTACTTC.

There are many counts of this clonotype. The chain recombines TRBV5-6 with TRBJ2-1, with 11 bases identical to TRBD1. The CDR3 is 17 amino acids. The V gene end was trimmed by 0 bases and the J gene end by 6 bases; junction bases not matched to a gene: 8. CDR1 and CDR2 from the germline V gene are SGHDT and YYEEEE. The DNA of the CDR3 is TGTGCCAGCAGCTTGGGGAAGGACAGGGGGCTAGGCAATGAGCAGTTCTTC. It codes for CASSLGKDRGLGNEQFF.

This clonotype appeared many times. V and J are TRBV4-3 and TRBJ2-1, with 7 bases lining up with TRBD1. With V trimmed by 4 bases and J by 0 bases, 3 bases remained unmatched. CDR3 length: 15 amino acids. Germline lookup yields CDR1 LGHNA and CDR2 YSLEER. CDR3 amino acids: CASSPDRSSYNEQFF. DNA for the CDR3: TGCGCCAGCAGCCCGGACAGGAGCTCCTACAATGAGCAGTTCTTC.

This clonotype was counted ten times or more. The V and J genes are TRBV7-9 and TRBJ1-3; unclear D gene. This CDR3 comprises 14 residues. With 11 bases removed from V and 4 bases from J, the gap between germline ends came to 18 bases. Per germline, CDR1 SEHNR and CDR2 FQNEAQ (reference sequence). CDR3 bases: TGTGCCGGAAGAACGGAGGTTTCCGGAAACACCATATATTTT. Its protein product is CAGRTEVSGNTIYF.

Ten or more counts support this clonotype. The J gene is TRBJ2-7, the V gene TRBV7-9; 14 bases align to TRBD2. V lost 6 bases to trimming and J lost 6 bases; unmatched junction nucleotides: 4. This CDR3 comprises 14 residues. Germline CDR1 reads SEHNR; CDR2 reads FQNEAQ (reference sequence). The CDR3 nucleotides read TGTGCCAGCAGTCCGACTAGCGGGAGGGCCGAGCAGTACTTC. Translated, it gives CASSPTSGRAEQYF.

This clonotype has a count of ten or more. This chain uses TRBV4-3 with TRBJ1-6; 8 bases line up with TRBD1. The germline CDR1 and CDR2 sequences are LGHNA and YSLEER. The length of the CDR3 is 17 residues. The junction had 13 bases not matched to a gene; V was cut back by 1 base and J by 11 bases. The CDR3, as DNA: TGCGCCAGCAGCCAAGTCCGTAGACAGGGGAGTTTGGCACCCCTCCACTTT. Its protein product is CASSQVRRQGSLAPLHF.

This clonotype was counted ten times or more. The rearrangement uses TRBV3-1 and TRBJ2-3; 10 bases map to TRBD2. In germline, CDR1 is LGHDT, CDR2 YNNKEL (reference sequence). This CDR3 comprises 15 residues. The J segment lost 2 bases and the V segment lost 4 bases, leaving 3 bases of the junction unmatched. The CDR3 reads CASSRTSGVTDTQYF. The CDR3 DNA reads as TGTGCCAGCAGCCGGACTAGCGGAGTCACAGATACGCAGTATTTT.

This clonotype was seen ten or more times. The genes are TRBV11-3 and TRBJ2-5; no clear D gene. The CDR3 runs 15 residues. The germline gives CDR1 SGHNT, CDR2 YENEEA. With 4 bases removed from V and 1 base from J, the gap between germline ends came to 13 bases. CDR3 DNA: TGTGCCAGCAGCTCAACAGAGATTCTCCAAGAGACCCAGTACTTC. It codes for CASSSTEILQETQYF.

This clonotype has ten or more counts. The chain employs TRBV7-9 and TRBJ2-3; tentative D call: TRBD2 (6 bases). The CDR3 is made up of 14 amino acids. Germline V gene data show CDR1 as SEHNR and CDR2 as FQNEAQ (reference sequence). Trimming took 4 bases from V and 0 from J, leaving 8 bases between them. The CDR3 nucleotides read TGTGCCAGCAGCTGGGGAGGTAGCACAGATACGCAGTATTTT. This encodes CASSWGGSTDTQYF.

This chain connects TRBV10-3 to TRBJ2-7; weak D call: TRBD2 (7 bases). Germline-derived CDR1 and CDR2 are ENHRY and SYGVKD. Trimming pared 0 bases from V and 6 bases from J, leaving 15 bases between. This CDR3 spans 15 amino acids. The DNA of the CDR3 is TGTGCCATCAGTGAGTCGGTGGGGGGGCCCGGCGAGCAGTACTTC. Translation: CAISESVGGPGEQYF.

The sample holds many counts of this clonotype. The CDR3 is CASSQDGQGYGYTF. CDR3 DNA sequence: TGCGCCAGCAGCCAAGATGGGCAGGGTTATGGCTACACCTTC. The chain recombines TRBV4-3 with TRBJ1-2; tentatively, D is TRBD1 (5 bases). Trimming pared 0 bases from V and 5 bases from J, leaving 10 bases between. Germline CDR1 and CDR2: LGHNA and YSLEER. The CDR3 sequence is 14 residues long.

This CDR3 is CASSPRGRMGNEQFF. Here the CDR3 DNA reads TGTGCCAGCAGCCCCCGCGGGAGGATGGGCAATGAGCAGTTCTTC. The gene calls are TRBV11-2 and TRBJ2-1; 8 nucleotides match TRBD2. V lost 5 bases, J lost 6 bases, and 9 bases stayed unmatched. Germline CDR1 reads SGHAT; CDR2 reads FQNNGV. The CDR3 contains 15 residues.

This clonotype was counted at least ten times. The chain joins TRBV7-8 to TRBJ1-5; the D is unclear. Germline CDR1 is SGHVS and CDR2 is FQNEAQ. Trimming removed 0 bases from V and 0 bases from J, with 9 bases in between. This CDR3 is 16 amino acids long. The CDR3 DNA is TGTGCCAGCAGCTTAGCAACAGCCTATAGCAATCAGCCCCAGCATTTT. Protein sequence: CASSLATAYSNQPQHF.

Remarks on this clonotype: One junction end does not reproduce the germline sequence, and a read error may be involved. The chain's CDR3 is CSARGGNTGELYF. As DNA, the CDR3 is TGCAGTGCAAGGGGGGGGAACACCGGGGAGCTGTATTTT. The V gene is TRBV29-1, the J gene TRBJ2-2; D may be TRBD2 (7 bases). CDR1 SQVTM and CDR2 ANQGSEA come from the germline V gene. The CDR3 has 13 residues.

Of note for this clonotype: A much more abundant neighbour one base away suggests this may be a read error. The chain couples TRBV20-1 to TRBJ2-7; D is unresolved. This CDR3 contains 12 residues. Germline V gene lookup returns CDR1 DFQATT and CDR2 SNEGSKA (reference sequence). Trimming removed 2 bases at V and 3 bases at J, with 8 bases between. Here the CDR3 reads CSARQSNYEQYF. The CDR3, as DNA: TGCAGTGCTAGACAGAGCAACTACGAGCAGTACTTC.

The table lists this clonotype with many counts. The V and J genes are TRBV10-3 and TRBJ2-3; D unresolved. The V end lost 6 bases, the J end lost 0 bases, and 10 bases lay between the germline ends. CDR1 and CDR2 (germline): ENHRY, SYGVKD. The CDR3 extends over 14 amino acids. CDR3 DNA: TGTGCCATCAGCCCCCCGGCTAGCACAGATACGCAGTATTTT. Amino acid sequence: CAISPPASTDTQYF.

The gene calls are TRBV7-9 and TRBJ2-1, with D possibly being TRBD1 (7 bases). Per germline, CDR1 SEHNR and CDR2 FQNEAQ (reference sequence). The V end was cut by 10 bases, the J end by 6 bases, with 16 bases between. The CDR3 is 13 amino acids. The CDR3 nucleotides read TGTGCCACCACAGGGGACTGGACCAATGAGCAGTTCTTC. Amino acid sequence: CATTGDWTNEQFF.

There are many counts of this clonotype. The chain links TRBV29-1 to TRBJ2-7; perhaps TRBD2 as D (7 bases). This CDR3 spans 13 amino acids. Per germline, CDR1 SQVTM and CDR2 ANQGSEA. V lost 5 bases and J lost 3, with 14 bases in between. For the CDR3, the DNA is TGCAGCGTTATGGGGAGGGGGGGCTACGAGCAGTACTTC. Protein sequence: CSVMGRGGYEQYF.